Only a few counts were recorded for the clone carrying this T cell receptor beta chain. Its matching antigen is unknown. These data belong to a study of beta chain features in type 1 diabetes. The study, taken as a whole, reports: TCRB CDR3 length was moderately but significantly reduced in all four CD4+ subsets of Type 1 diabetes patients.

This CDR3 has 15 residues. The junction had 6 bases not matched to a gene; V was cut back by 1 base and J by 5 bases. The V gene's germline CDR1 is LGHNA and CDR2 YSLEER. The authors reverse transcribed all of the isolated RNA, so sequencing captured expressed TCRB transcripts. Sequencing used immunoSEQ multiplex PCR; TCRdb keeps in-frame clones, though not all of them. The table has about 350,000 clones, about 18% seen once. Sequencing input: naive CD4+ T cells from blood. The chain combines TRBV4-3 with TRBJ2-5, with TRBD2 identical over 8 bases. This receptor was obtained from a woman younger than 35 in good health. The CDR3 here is CASSQGGTRWETQYF. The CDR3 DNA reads TGCGCCAGCAGCCAAGGAGGGACTAGGTGGGAGACCCAGTACTTC.